The clone carrying this TCR beta chain was observed at least ten times. Its matching antigen is unknown. This specimen belongs to a study of T-cell reconstitution after alpha-beta-depleted transplantation in children. Study-level results: At around two months after transplant, the alpha-beta T cells were reportedly derived from several hundred expanded clones that came from non-depleted graft cells. After one year, T-cell counts and TCRbeta diversity mostly came from new T cells.

V lost 2 bases, J lost 5 bases, and 6 bases stayed unmatched. CDR3 length: 16 residues. In germline, CDR1 is LGHDT, CDR2 YNNKEL (reference sequence). Molecular barcoding with unique molecular identifiers was used for the TCRbeta library. One entry per CDR3 protein, called by TCRdb with MiXCR from the PCR reads. The data hold about 830,000 distinct CDR3 sequences, with roughly 15% observed a single time. This receptor was identified in a male patient between 10 and 17 years old who had a stem cell transplant for acute lymphoblastic leukemia, so the T cells may come from the graft donor. The rearrangement joins TRBV3-1 to TRBJ2-1; 10 bases line up with TRBD1. The sample here was PBMCs, mostly from graft donor cells, taken 360 days after TCRalphabeta/CD19-depleted stem cell transplant. The CDR3 loop is CASSQHQTGGDNEQFF. The CDR3, as DNA: TGTGCCAGCAGCCAACACCAGACAGGGGGCGACAATGAGCAGTTCTTC.